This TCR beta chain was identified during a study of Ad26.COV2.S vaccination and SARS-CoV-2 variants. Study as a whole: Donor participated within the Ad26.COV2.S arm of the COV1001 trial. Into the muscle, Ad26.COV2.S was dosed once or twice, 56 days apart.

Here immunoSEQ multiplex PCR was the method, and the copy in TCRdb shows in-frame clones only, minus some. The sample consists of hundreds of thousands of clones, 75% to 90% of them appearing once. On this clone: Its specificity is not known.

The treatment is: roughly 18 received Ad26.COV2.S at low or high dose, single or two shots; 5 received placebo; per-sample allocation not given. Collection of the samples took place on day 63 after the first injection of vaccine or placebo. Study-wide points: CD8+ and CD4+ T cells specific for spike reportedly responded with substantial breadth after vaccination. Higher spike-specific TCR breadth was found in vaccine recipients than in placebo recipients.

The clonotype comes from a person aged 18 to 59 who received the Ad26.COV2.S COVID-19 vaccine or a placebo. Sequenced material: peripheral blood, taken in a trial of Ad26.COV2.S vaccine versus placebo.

The DNA of the CDR3 is TGTGCCAGCAGTACAAGGGGTAACTCCTACAATGAGCAGTTCTTC. Protein: CASSTRGNSYNEQFF. The chain has TRBV27 and TRBJ2-1; possible D gene TRBD1, 5 bases. This CDR3 spans 15 amino acids. CDR1 MNHEY and CDR2 SMNVEV come from the germline V gene (reference sequence). V was pared by 5 bases and J by 0 bases, with 11 bases between.